One sample yielded the 23 T cell receptor beta chains listed below, sequenced in a study of glioma-infiltrating T cells. Amplification of TCR alpha and beta CDR3 regions from RNA used iRepertoire nested multiplex PCR. TCRdb redid the calling of the multiplex PCR reads with MiXCR, one entry per CDR3 protein. The sample has around 99,000 distinct CDR3 sequences; around a quarter are singletons. Source material: glioma tissue, nonneoplastic brain tissue, or PBMCs (not recorded which). The receptors were sampled from a human donor with low-grade glioma or glioblastoma, undergoing nonglioma brain surgery, or in good health (not recorded which).

With respect to this clonotype: A clone one base away is much larger, so this may be a read error. This chain uses TRBV18 with TRBJ2-7; TRBD1 matches at 8 bases. This CDR3 comprises 16 residues. CDR1 is KGHSH and CDR2 is LQKENI in the germline V gene. J lost 3 bases, V lost 0 bases, and 7 bases had no gene match. The CDR3 DNA reads TGTGCCAGCTCACCACCGACCGGGACAGGTTACTACGAGCAGTACTTC. It codes for CASSPPTGTGYYEQYF.

This clonotype was detected many times. The CDR3 coding sequence is TGTGCCAGCAGTGCTGGGGAGGCTGGAAACACCATATATTTT. It encodes CASSAGEAGNTIYF. The chain employs TRBV2 and TRBJ1-3, with D uncertain. This CDR3 is built from 14 residues. Germline V gives CDR1 SNHLY, CDR2 FYNNEI. Between the trimmed V and J ends, which lost 4 bases and 2 bases, there was a span of 9 bases. Full variable domain (remainder filled in from reference TRBV2 and TRBJ1-3): EPEVTQTPSHQVTQMGQEVILRCVPISNHLYFYWYRQILGQKVEFLVSFYNNEISEKSEIFDDQFSVERPDGSNFTLKIRSTKLEDSAMYFCASSAGEAGNTIYFGEGSWLTVV.

This clonotype was counted at least ten times. The chain combines TRBV10-2 with TRBJ1-1; D ambiguous. The CDR3 is made up of 14 amino acids. V was shortened by 6 bases and J by 1 base, with 12 bases between the two germline ends. In germline, CDR1 is WSHSY, CDR2 SAAADI. The CDR3 DNA follows: TGCGCCAGCAGGGTCGGGGTTTCGAACACTGAAGCTTTCTTT. Its protein is CASRVGVSNTEAFF.

To note about this clonotype: The junction and the germline gene differ at one end; a read error may be behind it. The gene calls are TRBV7-8 and TRBJ2-1; D uncertain. The germline V gene encodes CDR1 SGHVS and CDR2 FQNEAQ. This CDR3 spans 15 amino acids. CDR3 DNA: TGTGCCAGCAGCCCCGGTACCGTGTCGTACAATGATCAGTTCTTC. Translation: CASSPGTVSYNDQFF.

This clonotype was seen repeatedly, ten times or more. The chain joins TRBV6-1 to TRBJ1-4; perhaps TRBD1 as D (6 bases). Germline CDR1 is MNHNS and CDR2 is SASEGT. The CDR3 is 16 amino acids. Deletions cut 5 bases from V and 0 bases from J, with 13 bases between. The DNA for the CDR3 is TGTGCCAGCAGTTCCCACAGGGATGCAACTAATGAAAAACTGTTTTTT. Translation gives CASSSHRDATNEKLFF.

This clonotype was detected only a few times. This chain connects TRBV12-3 or TRBV12-4 to TRBJ2-3; D is ambiguous. V was cut by 2 bases and J by 1 base, with 10 bases left in between. The CDR3 is 15 residues long. CDR3 bases: TGTGCCAGCAGTTTACGAGGTGTAGGCACAGATACGCAGTATTTT. As protein: CASSLRGVGTDTQYF.

The genes are TRBV9 and TRBJ1-4, with 11 positions matching TRBD1. Per the germline V gene, CDR1 is SGDLS and CDR2 is YYNGEE. V lost 3 bases and J lost 8; bases outside the gene matches: 6. This CDR3 spans 15 amino acids. CDR3 sequence reads: CASSASGTGGEKLFF. The CDR3 DNA reads as TGTGCCAGCAGCGCCTCCGGGACAGGGGGGGAAAAACTGTTTTTT.

The chain joins TRBV4-2 to TRBJ2-5; D uncertain. Germline V gene sequence: CDR1 LGHNA, CDR2 YNFKEQ. CDR3 size: 16 residues. V dropped 1 base and J dropped 4 bases, with 16 bases sitting between them. In DNA form, the CDR3 reads TGTGCCAGCAGCCAAGTGAGTCGCGGTACCGGAGAGACCCAGTACTTC. Translated, it gives CASSQVSRGTGETQYF.

A word on this clonotype: A much larger clonotype is one base distant, so this may be a read error. The V and J genes are TRBV7-2 and TRBJ2-5; 7 positions agree with TRBD1. The CDR3 consists of 16 residues. Per germline, CDR1 SGHTA and CDR2 FQGNSA. With V trimmed by 4 bases and J by 4 bases, 12 bases remained unmatched. CDR3 sequence: CASSSFTGVSLETQYF. For the CDR3, the DNA is TGTGCCAGCAGCTCTTTCACAGGGGTGTCCCTAGAGACCCAGTACTTC.

In this sample, this clonotype turned up a few times. V usage is TRBV19 and J usage is TRBJ1-5, with a weak D call TRBD1 (6 bases). CDR3 length: 16 residues. Trimming left V 5 bases short and J 5 bases short, with 19 bases between. From germline, CDR1 is LNHDA and CDR2 SQIVND (reference sequence). In DNA, the CDR3 is TGTGCCAGTAGTTTTACTTTACAGGGTCCCTATCAGCCCCAGCATTTT. Its translation is CASSFTLQGPYQPQHF.

As DNA, the CDR3 is TGTGCCTGGAGTGTACGGGATAATCAGCCCCAGCATTTT. This sequence encodes CAWSVRDNQPQHF. V gene TRBV30 combines with J gene TRBJ1-5, with no clear D. CDR3 length: 13 amino acids. CDR1 is GTSNPN, CDR2 SVGIG, per germline (reference sequence). The V gene lost 0 bases and the J gene lost 4 bases, with 7 bases spanning the gap.

This clonotype showed up many times. The CDR3 bases are TGTGCCAGCAGCCAAAGACTCCAGAACACTGAAGCTTTCTTT. Residues: CASSQRLQNTEAFF. The chain links TRBV14 to TRBJ1-1; D gene uncertain. This CDR3 is built from 14 residues. Trimming stripped 2 bases from V and 1 base from J, with 8 bases between. The germline V gene encodes CDR1 SGHDN and CDR2 FVKESK.

The V gene is TRBV6-2 or TRBV6-3, the J gene TRBJ2-7; TRBD2 agrees at 12 bases. CDR3 size: 16 residues. V lost 7 bases and J lost 7; bases outside the gene matches: 14. Germline V gene lookup returns CDR1 MNHEY and CDR2 SVGEGT. CDR3 in amino acids: CASTLTLAGGGNEQYF. DNA of the CDR3: TGTGCCAGCACCTTGACACTAGCGGGGGGTGGCAATGAGCAGTACTTC.

This clonotype has only a few counts. The junction shows a germline mismatch at one end, possibly a read error. The chain recombines TRBV7-2 with TRBJ2-7; 7 bases fit TRBD2. The length of the CDR3 is 12 residues. CDR1 SGHTA and CDR2 FQGNSA come from the germline V gene. Written as DNA, the CDR3 is TGTGCCAGCAGCCACCCAACTAGCGAGTTCCACTTC. Its translation: CASSHPTSEFHF.

The sample holds many counts of this clonotype. This rearrangement joins TRBV12-3 or TRBV12-4 to TRBJ1-1; no firm D call. This CDR3 region has 13 residues. The germline V and J ends were trimmed by 1 base and 1 base, with 4 bases remaining between them. CDR3 loop: CASSLGENTEAFF. CDR3 DNA sequence: TGTGCCAGCAGTTTAGGGGAGAACACTGAAGCTTTCTTT.

This clonotype was observed many times. J is TRBJ1-1 and V is TRBV6-1, with D perhaps TRBD1 (5 bases). V was shortened by 5 bases and J by 3 bases, with 13 bases between the two germline ends. The V gene's germline CDR1 is MNHNS and CDR2 SASEGT. This CDR3 has 14 amino acids. In DNA, the CDR3 is TGTGCCAGCAGTCCCTCCGGGACCTACACTGAAGCTTTCTTT. Protein product: CASSPSGTYTEAFF.

The chain uses TRBV12-3 or TRBV12-4 and TRBJ1-2; possible D gene TRBD1, 6 bases. CDR3 length: 12 residues. V dropped 9 bases and J dropped 3 bases, with 11 bases sitting between them. The CDR3 here is CARSPGDYGYTF. As DNA, the CDR3 is TGTGCCAGAAGTCCAGGGGACTATGGCTACACCTTC.

This chain joins TRBV7-9 and TRBJ1-2; 8 positions match TRBD1. Germline CDR1 SEHNR, CDR2 FQNEAQ (reference sequence). With 5 bases clipped from V and 8 bases from J, the junction kept 16 bases outside the gene matches. This CDR3 has 16 amino acids. CDR3 in DNA: TGTGCCAGCAGCCAACCGACAGGGGCCTTAACGTCCGGCTACACCTTC. Protein product: CASSQPTGALTSGYTF.

In regard to this clonotype: The junction does not match germline at one end; this may be a read error. The V call is TRBV5-1, the J call TRBJ2-7; possibly TRBD1 for D (5 bases). CDR3 length: 11 amino acids. CDR1 is SGHRS and CDR2 is YFSETQ in the germline V gene. This CDR3 reads CASSGAYEKYF. The CDR3 nucleotides read TGCGCCAGCAGCGGGGCCTACGAGAAGTACTTC.

This clonotype was seen many times. The V and J genes are TRBV7-6 and TRBJ2-3, with 8 bases identical to TRBD2. The CDR3 is made up of 16 amino acids. CDR1 is SGHVS and CDR2 is FNYEAQ in the germline V gene. V lost 2 bases, J lost 5 bases, and 9 bases stayed unmatched. DNA for the CDR3: TGTGCCAGCAGCTTATCGTCCGGGGGGGCCATAGATACGCAGTATTTT. Amino acid sequence: CASSLSSGGAIDTQYF.

Ten or more counts support this clonotype. The rearrangement uses TRBV28 and TRBJ2-3, with 7 bases fitting TRBD1. The CDR3 spans 15 residues. Trimming cost V 10 bases and J 3 bases; bases outside gene matches: 13. The germline CDR1 and CDR2 sequences are MDHEN and SYDVKM. The CDR3 is CATLDRGGSTDTQYF. CDR3 DNA: TGTGCCACCCTGGATAGAGGGGGCTCGACAGATACGCAGTATTTT.

Comment on this clonotype: This may come from a read error, since a much larger clone is one base off. This likely comes from a read error, as the CDR3 has no conserved phenylalanine or tryptophan at its end. CDR3 bases: TGTGCCAGTAGTCCCACAGCGGGAGTCTACGAGCAGTACTTA. It is translated as CASSPTAGVYEQYL. The gene calls are TRBV19 and TRBJ2-7, with 8 nucleotides matching TRBD2. V lost 5 bases, J lost 3 bases, and 6 bases stayed unmatched. This CDR3 has 14 residues. Germline V CDR1 and CDR2: LNHDA, SQIVND (reference sequence).

This clonotype occurred many times. The chain uses TRBV7-2 and TRBJ2-1, with TRBD2 identical over 11 bases. Germline V gives CDR1 SGHTA, CDR2 FQGNSA. The V segment lost 4 bases and the J segment 7 bases; nucleotides outside the gene matches: 12. The CDR3 extends over 17 amino acids. CDR3 sequence: CASSSEVAGGPRNEQFF. The CDR3 coding sequence is TGTGCCAGCAGCTCAGAGGTAGCGGGAGGGCCTCGGAATGAGCAGTTCTTC. Based on the CDR3 plus reference TRBV7-2 and TRBJ2-1, the full variable domain is GAGVSQSPSNKVTEKGKDVELRCDPISGHTALYWYRQSLGQGLEFLIYFQGNSAPDKSGLPSDRFSAERTGGSVSTLTIQRTQQEDSAVYLCASSSEVAGGPRNEQFFGPGTRLTVL.